A single sample is the source of the 21 T cell receptor beta chains below, sequenced in a study of T cells after yellow fever vaccination. TCRdb reprocessed the 5' RACE reads with MiXCR, giving one entry per CDR3 protein. The profile shows 500,000 to 550,000 distinct CDR3 sequences, around a fifth of them singletons. The sequences come from PBMCs, collected approximately 20 days after the first yellow fever vaccination. The receptors were gathered from a man aged 18 to 35 who received the YFV17D yellow fever vaccine.

The table lists this clonotype with many counts. In DNA form, the CDR3 reads TGTGCCAGCAGTTCCGAACCCGAGTCTACGACCCTCTACAATGAGCAGTTCTTC. This sequence encodes CASSSEPESTTLYNEQFF. This chain links TRBV12-3 or TRBV12-4 with TRBJ2-1; D call uncertain. The CDR3 spans 18 residues. V lost 4 bases, J lost 3 bases, and 22 bases lay in between.

The V and J genes are TRBV5-1 and TRBJ2-1; D ambiguous. The V gene's germline CDR1 is SGHRS and CDR2 YFSETQ. The V end lost 1 base, the J end lost 7 bases, and 12 bases lay between the germline ends. The CDR3 has 14 amino acids. The CDR3 region is CASSLQPAENEQFF. In DNA form, the CDR3 reads TGCGCCAGCAGCTTGCAACCAGCCGAGAATGAGCAGTTCTTC.

This clonotype was seen only a few times. The chain joins TRBV5-1 to TRBJ2-6; 7 positions match TRBD1. CDR3 length equals 16 residues. Germline V gene lookup returns CDR1 SGHRS and CDR2 YFSETQ. V was pared by 0 bases and J by 2 bases, with 2 bases of the junction left unmatched. The CDR3 region has the DNA TGCGCCAGCAGCTTGGGAGGGGGCCCTGGGGCCAACGTCCTGACTTTC. Translation: CASSLGGGPGANVLTF.

This rearrangement joins TRBV5-1 to TRBJ2-2, with 9 bases matching TRBD2. This CDR3 has 16 residues. Germline CDR1 SGHRS, CDR2 YFSETQ. V lost 5 bases to trimming and J lost 1 base; unmatched junction nucleotides: 6. The CDR3 sequence: CASRIAGVENTGELFF. The CDR3 DNA sequence: TGCGCCAGCAGGATAGCGGGGGTGGAGAACACCGGGGAGCTGTTTTTT.

Only one count was recorded for this clonotype. This chain joins TRBV30 and TRBJ1-6; unclear D gene. V lost 0 bases to trimming and J lost 9 bases, with 12 bases between them. The CDR3 is 14 amino acids. The V gene's germline CDR1 is GTSNPN and CDR2 SVGIG (reference sequence). The CDR3 reads CAWSVREGFSPLHF. The CDR3 DNA reads TGTGCCTGGAGTGTACGGGAGGGCTTTTCACCCCTCCACTTT.

The chain employs TRBV7-8 and TRBJ2-1; the match to TRBD2 covers 11 bases. Germline V gene lookup returns CDR1 SGHVS and CDR2 FQNEAQ. This CDR3 contains 16 residues. V was clipped by 2 bases and J by 8 bases; unmatched bases: 8. The CDR3 region has the DNA TGTGCCAGCAGCTTAAGGGCTAGCGGGGGGAAGGATGAGCAGTTCTTC. This encodes CASSLRASGGKDEQFF.

V and J are TRBV7-8 and TRBJ2-3, with 9 bases lining up with TRBD1. V lost 4 bases and J lost 2; bases outside the gene matches: 10. This CDR3 comprises 17 residues. Germline CDR1 reads SGHVS; CDR2 reads FQNEAQ. This CDR3 reads CASSSPRRTGDTDTQYF. Written as DNA, the CDR3 is TGTGCCAGCAGCTCTCCCCGTCGGACAGGGGACACAGATACGCAGTATTTT.

Here the CDR3 reads CASSSQTFYGYTF. DNA of the CDR3: TGTGCCAGCAGCTCCCAGACTTTCTATGGCTACACCTTC. The chain combines TRBV7-6 with TRBJ1-2; D is unclear. From germline, CDR1 is SGHVS and CDR2 FNYEAQ. V gave up 4 bases and J gave up 4 bases, with 10 bases separating them. CDR3 length: 13 amino acids.

This clonotype appeared a few times. The CDR3 sequence: CSATHQGLNNEQFF. As DNA, the CDR3 is TGCAGTGCGACCCACCAGGGGTTAAACAATGAGCAGTTCTTC. V usage is TRBV20-1 and J usage is TRBJ2-1; maybe TRBD1 (6 bases). Germline-derived CDR1 and CDR2 are DFQATT and SNEGSKA (reference sequence). The CDR3 extends over 14 amino acids. Trimming left V 6 bases short and J 5 bases short, with 17 bases between.

The table lists this clonotype with a few counts. This chain uses TRBV12-3 or TRBV12-4 with TRBJ2-5; 8 nucleotides match TRBD2. Trimming removed 6 bases from V and 3 bases from J; junction bases left unmatched: 3. CDR3 length: 13 residues. The CDR3 reads CASRGTSKETQYF. The CDR3 DNA is TGTGCCAGCAGGGGGACTAGTAAAGAGACCCAGTACTTC.

This clonotype turned up a few times. The chain joins TRBV9 to TRBJ2-5; TRBD2 agrees at 7 bases. The CDR3 covers 15 residues. V shed 4 bases and J 5 bases; nucleotides not matched to a gene: 11. Germline CDR1 and CDR2: SGDLS and YYNGEE. CDR3 region: CASSLRGEPPETQYF. In DNA form, the CDR3 reads TGTGCCAGCAGCCTACGGGGGGAGCCGCCGGAGACCCAGTACTTC.

The chain employs TRBV7-2 and TRBJ1-6; TRBD1 is a possible D gene (6 bases). V was pared by 1 base and J by 10 bases, with 14 bases between. The CDR3 is made up of 15 amino acids. Germline V gene data show CDR1 as SGHTA and CDR2 as FQGNSA. CDR3 loop: CASSLVQTGRSPLHF. CDR3 DNA sequence: TGTGCCAGCAGCTTAGTACAGACAGGTCGATCACCCCTCCACTTT.

The J gene is TRBJ1-6, the V gene TRBV6-5; D is possibly TRBD1 (5 bases). Trimming took 4 bases from V and 7 from J, leaving 14 bases between them. Per germline, CDR1 MNHEY and CDR2 SVGAGI. The CDR3 has 15 residues. This CDR3 is CASSWAGNSNSPLHF. CDR3 nucleotide sequence: TGTGCCAGCAGTTGGGCAGGGAATTCGAATTCACCCCTCCACTTT.

V is TRBV15 and J is TRBJ1-2; D is uncertain. Trimming left V 1 base short and J 0 bases short, with 9 bases between. From germline, CDR1 is LNHNV and CDR2 YYDKDF (reference sequence). CDR3 length: 15 residues. CDR3 protein: CATSRVPSPNYGYTF. The CDR3 DNA follows: TGTGCCACCAGCAGAGTACCTAGCCCTAACTATGGCTACACCTTC.

Only a few counts were recorded for this clonotype. CDR3 nucleotides: TGTGCCAGCTCACCAACCCGTAACTCCTACAATGAGCAGTTCTTC. It is translated as CASSPTRNSYNEQFF. The chain carries TRBV18 and TRBJ2-1; D uncertain. Germline CDR1 reads KGHSH; CDR2 reads LQKENI. The CDR3 length is 15 residues. V shed 2 bases and J shed 0 bases, with 8 bases lying between them.

CDR3 DNA: TGTGCCACCAGTGGCCAAGACACCGGGGAGCTGTTTTTT. Translated, it gives CATSGQDTGELFF. The rearrangement uses TRBV24-1 and TRBJ2-2, with unresolved D. The ends were cut back, 5 bases at V and 3 bases at J, with 6 bases in the middle. This CDR3 has 13 residues. Germline V CDR1 and CDR2: KGHDR, SFDVKD.

The chain employs TRBV5-5 and TRBJ2-7; no reliable D call. The CDR3 has 12 residues. Germline lookup yields CDR1 SGHKS and CDR2 YYEKEE (reference sequence). V lost 1 base to trimming and J lost 2 bases, with 4 bases between them. The CDR3 loop reads CASSLRPYEQYV. The DNA of the CDR3 is TGTGCCAGCAGCTTGCGTCCCTACGAGCAGTACGTC.

The rearrangement joins TRBV5-6 to TRBJ1-2, with a weak D call TRBD1 (6 bases). The CDR3 is 12 residues long. V lost 6 bases to trimming and J lost 6 bases, with 12 bases between them. Germline-derived CDR1 and CDR2 are SGHDT and YYEEEE. This CDR3 reads CASNRGGNGYTF. The CDR3 bases are TGTGCCAGCAACCGAGGGGGGAATGGCTACACCTTC.

This clonotype was seen a handful of times. The V and J genes are TRBV27 and TRBJ2-2, with D tentatively TRBD1 (5 bases). Germline CDR1 reads MNHEY; CDR2 reads SMNVEV (reference sequence). The CDR3 totals 13 residues. Trimming left V 3 bases short and J 12 bases short, with 14 bases between. CDR3: CASSFQGSEKLFF. The CDR3 DNA is TGTGCCAGCAGTTTCCAGGGATCCGAGAAGCTGTTTTTT.

V gene TRBV6-2 or TRBV6-3 combines with J gene TRBJ1-5, with D maybe TRBD1 (5 bases). Germline CDR1 MNHEY, CDR2 SVGEGT. The germline V and J ends were trimmed by 7 bases and 5 bases, with 12 bases remaining between them. The CDR3 loop spans 13 amino acids. CDR3: CASKRDGDQPQHF. CDR3 DNA: TGTGCCAGCAAAAGGGACGGGGATCAGCCCCAGCATTTT.

This chain links TRBV5-1 with TRBJ2-2; 8 bases fit TRBD1. With 4 bases clipped from V and 7 bases from J, the junction kept 9 bases outside the gene matches. The CDR3 is 15 amino acids. Germline V gene data show CDR1 as SGHRS and CDR2 as YFSETQ. For the CDR3, the DNA is TGCGCCAGCAGCCCCCAGACAGGGGTGGACGGGGAGCTGTTTTTT. Translation: CASSPQTGVDGELFF.